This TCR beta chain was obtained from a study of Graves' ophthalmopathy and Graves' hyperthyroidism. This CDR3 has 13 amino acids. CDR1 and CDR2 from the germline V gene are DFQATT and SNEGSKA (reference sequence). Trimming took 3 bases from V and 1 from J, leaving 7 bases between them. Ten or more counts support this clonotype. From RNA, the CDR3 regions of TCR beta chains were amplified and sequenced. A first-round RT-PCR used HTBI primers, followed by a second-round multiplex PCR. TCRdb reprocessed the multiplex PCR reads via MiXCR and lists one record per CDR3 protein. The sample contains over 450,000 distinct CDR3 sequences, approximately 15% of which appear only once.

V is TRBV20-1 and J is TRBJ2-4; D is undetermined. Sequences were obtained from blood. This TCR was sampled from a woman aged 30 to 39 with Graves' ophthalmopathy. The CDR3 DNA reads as TGCAGTGCTAGTATAGGGGCCAAAAACATTCAGTACTTC. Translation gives CSASIGAKNIQYF.